The sample holds many counts of the clone carrying this T cell receptor beta chain. No antigen is known for it. CDR3 size: 15 residues. V trimming: 5 bases; J trimming: 4 bases; junction bases outside the gene matches: 5. The germline V gene has CDR1 MGHDK and CDR2 SYGVNS. The TCR library protocol attached unique molecular identifiers to the individual cDNA molecules. In TCRdb, the 5' RACE reads were re-called with MiXCR into one record per CDR3 protein. The sample yields more than 35,000 distinct CDR3 sequences, less than 6.5% seen once. The sample originates from a study of early T cells in non-severe SARS-CoV-2 infection. Overall study context: Whole-blood bulk RNA, unsorted, was sequenced, and chains were unpaired. General study findings and limits: Matching with VDJdb favored anti-spike CD8 responses (missing private and CD4 specificities).

The chain joins TRBV25-1 to TRBJ2-2; 9 bases line up with TRBD2. This clonotype was sampled from an adult who was a healthcare worker with PCR-confirmed SARS-CoV-2 infection or an uninfected control (not recorded which). Material: whole blood. The CDR3 nucleotides are TGTGCCAGCAGTATAGCGGGGGCGGGCACCGGGGAGCTGTTTTTT. This sequence encodes CASSIAGAGTGELFF.